The T cell receptor beta chain under discussion was sequenced for a study of beta chain features in type 1 diabetes. Study-level information: All of the samples together had 107,917,701 sorted cells examined.

Sorting based on CD45RO/CCR7/CD25/CD127/CD95/CD27 separated CD4+ naive, central memory, regulatory and stem cell-like memory cells. There are a few counts of this clone. What it recognizes is unknown. Expressed TCRB transcripts got sequenced, as all isolated RNA was reverse transcribed. Assay used: immunoSEQ multiplex PCR; TCRdb lists only in-frame clones, some missing. The sample lists 250,000 to 350,000 clones; 14% were seen once. Points from the study as a whole: Researchers report that Type 1 diabetes patients had moderately but significantly shorter TCRB CDR3s across all four CD4+ subsets.

The V gene end was trimmed by 0 bases and the J gene end by 7 bases; junction bases not matched to a gene: 6. The CDR3 runs 15 residues. The V gene's germline CDR1 is SGHRS and CDR2 YFSETQ. The sequence was obtained from a man aged 30-40 years with type 1 diabetes. Sequencing was carried out using naive CD4+ T cells from blood. The V and J genes are TRBV5-1 and TRBJ2-1, with 8 nucleotides matching TRBD2. Written as DNA, the CDR3 is TGCGCCAGCAGCTTGGGTCCAGCGGGAGTGAATGAGCAGTTCTTC. Translating it yields CASSLGPAGVNEQFF.